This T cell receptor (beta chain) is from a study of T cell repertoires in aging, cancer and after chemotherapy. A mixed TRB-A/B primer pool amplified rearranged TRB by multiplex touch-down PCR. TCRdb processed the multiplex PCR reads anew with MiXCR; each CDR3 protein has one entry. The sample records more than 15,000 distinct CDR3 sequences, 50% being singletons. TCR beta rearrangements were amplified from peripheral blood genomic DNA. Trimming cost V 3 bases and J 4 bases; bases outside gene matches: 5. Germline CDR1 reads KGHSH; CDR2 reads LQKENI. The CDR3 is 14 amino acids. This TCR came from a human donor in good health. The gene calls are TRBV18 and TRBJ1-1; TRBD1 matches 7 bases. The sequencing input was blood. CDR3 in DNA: TGTGCCAGCTCACCGACGACAGGGATCACTGAAGCTTTCTTT. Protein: CASSPTTGITEAFF.